This TCR beta chain is from a study of shared clonotypes between healthy human individuals. Findings and caveats of the study: Naive CD4 clonotypes overlapped across several donors at around 5%.

The CDR3 has 16 residues. V shed 5 bases and J 7 bases; nucleotides not matched to a gene: 14. Germline-derived CDR1 and CDR2 are GTSNPN and SVGIG (reference sequence). Turning to this clone: Antigen unknown.

Authors' data handling: ImmunoSEQ junction-only sequences lacked quality scores, so their filtering differed. TCRdb's table, derived via immunoSEQ multiplex PCR, lists solely in-frame clones and lacks some. The DNA was the basis for D and trimming; V, J and clone size are from that table. The sample gives some 790,000 clones, approximately 77% of which show up once; around 1.8% is in the top ten. This clonotype originated in a woman aged 30 to 39 in good health. The source material was memory CD4+ T cells sorted from blood. Subset here: CD45RA-negative fraction. The chain employs TRBV30 and TRBJ1-2, with 12 bases that match TRBD1. The CDR3 DNA is TGTGCCTGGGGTGAGGGGACAGGGGGCTTCATCGGTGGCTACACCTTC. Its protein product is CAWGEGTGGFIGGYTF.